Listed below are T cell receptor beta chains from one sample, sequenced in a study of blood T cell repertoires in COVID-19. Profiled with immunoSEQ multiplex PCR; TCRdb holds only in-frame clones, not every one. This table holds fewer than 200,000 clones, approximately 80% found once. The sequenced sample consisted of peripheral blood. The receptor set was obtained from a woman of 80 years or more with acute or convalescent COVID-19. Both conserved end residues are part of each CDR3. Each record gives: V gene, clone size, J gene, D gene, CDR3 DNA, CDR3 protein. The D gene is left open where the match is weak. Only some rows state a clone size, as once, few, many or a class for expanded clones.

TRBV5-6	.	TRBJ1-5	.	TGTGCCAGCAGCTTTTGGGTGGGCCGGCAGCCCCAGCATTTT	CASSFWVGRQPQHF
TRBV6-5	few	TRBJ2-1	TRBD2	TGTGCCAGCAGTTACGGCCCGGGGGGAAGCGATGAGCAGTTCTTC	CASSYGPGGSDEQFF
TRBV7-8	once	TRBJ1-3	.	TGTGCCAGCAGCTTAGTCCCCACAGCCCTCGGAAACACCATATATTTT	CASSLVPTALGNTIYF
TRBV6-1	.	TRBJ1-1	.	TGTGCCAGCAGTGGTCGGTTTGCGGGGGAAGGAACTGAAGCTTTCTTT	CASSGRFAGEGTEAFF
TRBV10-3	.	TRBJ1-5	TRBD1	TGTGCCATCAGTGAGTCCGGCAGGGGGAATCAGCCCCAGCATTTT	CAISESGRGNQPQHF
TRBV19	.	TRBJ1-5	.	TGTGCCAGTATAACTCAGGCATATAGCAATCAGCCCCAGCATTTT	CASITQAYSNQPQHF
TRBV5-1	.	TRBJ1-6	TRBD1	TGCGCCAGCAGCTCCAGTGGACAGGGGGGTTCACCCCTCCACTTT	CASSSSGQGGSPLHF
TRBV30	.	TRBJ1-4	.	TGTGCCTGGAGTGGGCAGGCTGAAAAACTGTTTTTT	CAWSGQAEKLFF
TRBV6-5	.	TRBJ1-4	.	TGTGCCAGCAGTTACGAGGGGGTGGGGGAAAAACTGTTTTTT	CASSYEGVGEKLFF
TRBV6-5	.	TRBJ2-3	.	TGTGCCAGCAGAGCGCACACAGATACGCAGTATTTT	CASRAHTDTQYF
TRBV30	.	TRBJ2-7	.	TGTGCCTGGAGGGCCACGGGGCGGGAGAGGGGGGAGCAGTACTTC	CAWRATGRERGEQYF
TRBV24-1	.	TRBJ2-5	.	TGTGCCACCAGCCACCTGGACGGGAACCAAGAGACCCAGTACTTC	CATSHLDGNQETQYF
TRBV19	.	TRBJ1-2	.	TGTGCCAGTAGAATTGGGGCCATGGGCGGCTACACCTTC	CASRIGAMGGYTF
TRBV5-4	once	TRBJ1-4	.	TGTGCCAGCAGCTTTATCGATGCGGAAAAACTGTTTTTT	CASSFIDAEKLFF
TRBV10-2	.	TRBJ1-4	TRBD1	TGCGCCAGCAGTGAGGGGACAGGGGATGAAAAACTGTTTTTT	CASSEGTGDEKLFF
TRBV5-8	.	TRBJ2-3	.	TGTGCCAGCAGCCCTAGACTGATAATAACAGATACGCAGTATTTT	CASSPRLIITDTQYF
TRBV6-6	.	TRBJ1-5	.	TGTGCCAGCAGCGCCAGGCGGGGTGATCAGCCCCAGCATTTT	CASSARRGDQPQHF
TRBV25-1	few	TRBJ2-7	.	TGTGCCAGCAAGAGACTATACGAGCAGTACTTC	CASKRLYEQYF
TRBV7-3	.	TRBJ1-1	.	TGTGCCAGCAGCTTTGACAACGTTGGGGAAGCTTTCTTT	CASSFDNVGEAFF
TRBV4-3	.	TRBJ1-1	.	TGCGCCAGCAGCCAACACCAGGGGAACACTGAAGCTTTCTTT	CASSQHQGNTEAFF
TRBV9	once	TRBJ1-6	TRBD1	TGTGCCAGCAGCCCCCGAACCGGGACAGGGAATTCACCCCTCCACTTT	CASSPRTGTGNSPLHF
TRBV27	.	TRBJ2-7	.	TGTGCCAGCAGTTTCCCCTTCGCTAACGAGCAGTACTTC	CASSFPFANEQYF
TRBV11-3	.	TRBJ2-1	TRBD2	TGTGCCAGCAGCGGTGGGACTAGCCGGTCGGTAGAGCAGTTCTTC	CASSGGTSRSVEQFF
TRBV5-1	.	TRBJ2-1	TRBD1	TGCGCCAGCAGCTTGGGGGACAGGGTATTTGACAATGAGCAGTTCTTC	CASSLGDRVFDNEQFF
TRBV30	few	TRBJ1-5	TRBD1	TGTGCCTGGGAGCCTCTTGGGACAGGGGGGAATCAGCCCCAGCATTTT	CAWEPLGTGGNQPQHF
TRBV5-6	once	TRBJ2-2	.	TGTGCCAGCAGCACGGGACAAGGGAGCACCGGGGAGCTGTTTTTT	CASSTGQGSTGELFF